This TCR beta chain comes out of a study of blood T cell repertoires in COVID-19. Background on the study: The United States, Italy and Spain supplied acute and convalescent COVID-19 samples. The cDNA or gDNA used as material had been derived from T cells, B-cell-depleted T cells, or PBMCs.

Source study methods: From reference gene primer amplification, estimates of nucleated cell counts were derived. Assay used: immunoSEQ multiplex PCR; TCRdb lists only in-frame clones, some missing. D and trimming were read from the DNA, whereas the V and J calls and clone size are those reported in that table. The table shows a few hundred thousand clones, with approximately 80% occurring only once. The length of the CDR3 is 12 residues. Trimming cost V 5 bases and J 6 bases, with 9 bases left between them. Germline V gene data show CDR1 as MNHNY and CDR2 as SVGAGI (reference sequence). The receptor's source is a woman older than 75 with acute or convalescent COVID-19. The chain carries TRBV6-6 and TRBJ2-3; TRBD1 might be the D (6 bases). The sequenced sample consisted of peripheral blood. CDR3 coding DNA: TGTGCCAGCAGTCGGCAGGGGGATACGCAGTATTTT. Translated: CASSRQGDTQYF.